A selection of T cell receptor beta chains follows, all from one sample in a study of T-cell memory formation after mild COVID-19. TCRdb passed the 5' RACE reads through MiXCR, listing each CDR3 protein once. The sample holds a few hundred thousand distinct CDR3 sequences, 25% to 30% seen once. The sequenced sample was PBMCs or a T cell subset sorted from them (not recorded which). All receptors come from an adult woman who had mild COVID-19 (a few samples of this study predate the infection). Cell type and time point are not known. CDR3s include the opening cysteine and the closing phenylalanine or tryptophan. D genes are given only for firm matches. Clone size is given for some rows only: seen once, a few or many times, or a class if the clone is expanded.

V gene	J gene	D gene	clone size	CDR3 DNA	CDR3 protein
TRBV12-3/TRBV12-4	TRBJ2-2	TRBD1	NA	TGTGCCAGCAGTTCCGGACAGGGAGTCACCGGGGAGCTGTTTTTT	CASSSGQGVTGELFF
TRBV4-1	TRBJ2-2	NA	NA	TGCGCCAGCAGCCCTCGATCTACGACCGATATAGGGGAGCTGTTTTTT	CASSPRSTTDIGELFF
TRBV15	TRBJ2-2	NA	NA	TGTGCCACCAGCAGAGTCCTTATGGCCGGGGAGCTGTTTTTT	CATSRVLMAGELFF
TRBV20-1	TRBJ2-7	TRBD2	few	TGCAGTGCTAGACCCCGACTAGCGACCGCCTACGAGCAGTACTTC	CSARPRLATAYEQYF
TRBV24-1	TRBJ2-7	TRBD1	few	TGTGCCACCAGTGATCCGGGACAGCGAAACGAGCAGTACTTC	CATSDPGQRNEQYF
TRBV7-2	TRBJ2-7	TRBD2	NA	TGTGCCACCCATCTGGGACTAGCGGGAAAAAAGGAGCAGTACTTC	CATHLGLAGKKEQYF
TRBV18	TRBJ2-1	NA	few	TGTGCCAGCTCACCAGAGTCTTGGGGATCGTTCAATGAGCAGTTCTTC	CASSPESWGSFNEQFF
TRBV9	TRBJ2-5	NA	NA	TGTGCCAGCAGCGTAGCTGGGTCCGGAGAGACCCAGTACTTC	CASSVAGSGETQYF
TRBV7-9	TRBJ2-3	NA	NA	TGTGCCAGCAGCCCGGCGATTGTAGGGCCCACAGATACGCAGTATTTT	CASSPAIVGPTDTQYF
TRBV30	TRBJ2-1	TRBD2	NA	TGTGCCTGGAGTTTCCTGCTAGCGGGGAATGAGCAGTTCTTC	CAWSFLLAGNEQFF
TRBV9	TRBJ2-5	NA	NA	TGTGCCAGCAGCGCCCCTGGAGCCGCCGGGGAGACCCAGTACTTC	CASSAPGAAGETQYF
TRBV7-2	TRBJ2-7	NA	NA	TGTGCCAGCAGCTTATCAACCCACAGCTTGTACGAGCAGTACTTC	CASSLSTHSLYEQYF
TRBV20-1	TRBJ2-3	TRBD2	NA	TGCAGTGCAGACGGACTAGCGGGATCAACAGATACGCAGTATTTT	CSADGLAGSTDTQYF
TRBV19	TRBJ2-7	NA	few	TGTGCCAGTATCGACAGGTTCTCCTACGAGCAGTACTTC	CASIDRFSYEQYF
TRBV10-3	TRBJ2-1	TRBD1	few	TGTGCCATCAGTGAGTCGTGGGACAGGGGCAATGAGCAGTTCTTC	CAISESWDRGNEQFF
TRBV9	TRBJ2-3	NA	NA	TGTGCCAGCAGCGCCCGACTGGAAACAGATACGCAGTATTTT	CASSARLETDTQYF
TRBV7-9	TRBJ2-7	NA	few	TGTGCCAGCAGCCCGCAAGGTGATGGAACGCAGTACTTC	CASSPQGDGTQYF
TRBV5-1	TRBJ2-5	NA	NA	TGCGCCAGCAGCTCCCCCGGACTGTGGGGTGAGACCCAGTACTTC	CASSSPGLWGETQYF
TRBV29-1	TRBJ2-1	TRBD2	NA	TGCAGCGTCGAATGGACTAGCGCCTACAATGAGCAGTTCTTC	CSVEWTSAYNEQFF
TRBV7-8	TRBJ2-1	TRBD2	few	TGTGCCAGCAGCTTTGGTGGGAGGGTTAATGAGCAGTTCTTC	CASSFGGRVNEQFF
TRBV4-2	TRBJ2-2	TRBD1	NA	TGTGCCAGCAGCCAAGATATAACAGGGGTTGCCGGGGAGCTGTTTTTT	CASSQDITGVAGELFF
TRBV27	TRBJ2-2	TRBD2	many	TGTGCCAGCAGTTATACGAGCGGGACTAGTTTTCTCGGGGAGCTGTTTTTT	CASSYTSGTSFLGELFF
TRBV6-5	TRBJ2-7	TRBD1	few	TGTGCCAGCAGTTCCTTGGGGACAGCTTCCTACGAGCAGTACTTC	CASSSLGTASYEQYF
TRBV5-4	TRBJ2-7	NA	NA	TGTGCCAGCAGCTTTGGGGACCAACCCTACGAGCAGTACTTC	CASSFGDQPYEQYF
TRBV10-3	TRBJ1-1	TRBD1	NA	TGTGCCATCAGTGAGTCCAGGGGGACTGAAGCTTTCTTT	CAISESRGTEAFF
TRBV6-2/TRBV6-3	TRBJ2-1	TRBD2	few	TGTGCCAGCAGGCCGGGACTAGCGGTTTCCTACAATGAGCAGTTCTTC	CASRPGLAVSYNEQFF
TRBV5-1	TRBJ2-1	TRBD2	few	TGCGCCAGCAGCTTGCTATTAGCGGGGCACAATGAGCAGTTCTTC	CASSLLLAGHNEQFF
TRBV12-3/TRBV12-4	TRBJ1-2	TRBD1	NA	TGTGCCAGCAGCAAGGACAGGCTGCAGGGCTACACCTTC	CASSKDRLQGYTF
TRBV20-1	TRBJ2-7	NA	few	TGCAGTGCTATGGACGGGTACGAGCAGTACTTC	CSAMDGYEQYF
TRBV11-2	TRBJ2-2	TRBD2	few	TGTGCCAGCAGCACCCTCCGGGGGGGGGTGGACACCGGGGAGCTGTTTTTT	CASSTLRGGVDTGELFF
TRBV5-1	TRBJ1-1	NA	NA	TGCGCCAGCGGGGGGGGTAGGACAACGAACACTGAAGCTTTCTTT	CASGGGRTTNTEAFF
TRBV12-3/TRBV12-4	TRBJ2-1	NA	few	TGTGCCAGCAGTCCAGGGATCCCCCTCTACAATGAGCAGTTCTTC	CASSPGIPLYNEQFF
TRBV11-3	TRBJ2-3	TRBD2	once	TGTGCCAGCAGCGAACCCGGGACTAGCGGGAGGACCAGCACAGATACGCAGTATTTT	CASSEPGTSGRTSTDTQYF
TRBV6-5	TRBJ2-1	NA	NA	TGTGCCAGCAGTTACTCGGACACAGGGAGGAAGGAGCAGTTCTTC	CASSYSDTGRKEQFF
TRBV5-1	TRBJ1-2	NA	few	TGCGCCAGCAGCTTGGACGGGAGCTATGGCTACACCTTC	CASSLDGSYGYTF
TRBV7-9	TRBJ2-7	NA	NA	TGTGCCAGCAGCTTAGCGCTTCAGGGGACCTACGAGCAGTACTTC	CASSLALQGTYEQYF
TRBV7-8	TRBJ2-1	NA	NA	TGTGCCAGCAGCCCGGCAAGACTAGTGACCTGGGGTGAGCAGTTCTTC	CASSPARLVTWGEQFF
TRBV20-1	TRBJ1-1	NA	NA	TGCAGTGCTAGCCCGGGGTACAAAGCTTTCTTT	CSASPGYKAFF
TRBV3-1	TRBJ2-3	TRBD2	NA	TGTGCCAGCAGCCCGCGGACTAGCGGGGGGCGCACAGATACGCAGTATTTT	CASSPRTSGGRTDTQYF
TRBV12-5	TRBJ2-1	NA	NA	TGTGCTAGTGGCGCTCCAGCGAGTGAGCAGTTCTTC	CASGAPASEQFF
TRBV5-4	TRBJ2-2	NA	few	TGTGCCAGCAGCACGGAGTGGGGTTCCGGGGAGCTGTTTTTT	CASSTEWGSGELFF
TRBV28	TRBJ2-7	TRBD2	few	TGTGCCACCACCGGGACTAGACCCTACGAGCAGTACTTC	CATTGTRPYEQYF
TRBV27	TRBJ2-3	NA	few	TGTGCCAGCGCGCTGGTTTGGTCTTCCACAGATACGCAGTATTTT	CASALVWSSTDTQYF
TRBV12-3/TRBV12-4	TRBJ2-7	TRBD2	NA	TGTGCCAGCAGACGACTAGCGGGCAACGAGCAGTACTTC	CASRRLAGNEQYF
TRBV7-9	TRBJ2-2	NA	few	TGTGCCAGCAGTTCGGGAGAAGTGAACACCGGGGAGCTGTTTTTT	CASSSGEVNTGELFF
TRBV12-5	TRBJ2-1	TRBD2	many	TGTGCTAGTGGTTTTTTAGCGGGAGGACGATTAGGTGAGCAGTTCTTC	CASGFLAGGRLGEQFF
TRBV19	TRBJ2-4	NA	NA	TGTGCCAGTACCGCGCGGGCGAAAAACATTCAGTACTTC	CASTARAKNIQYF
TRBV9	TRBJ2-7	NA	NA	TGTGCCAGCAGCGTAGATCGGGTCGGTCGGGAGCAGTACTTC	CASSVDRVGREQYF
TRBV29-1	TRBJ1-4	NA	NA	TGCAGCGTTGAAGAGAACAGTGGAAATGAAAAACTGTTTTTT	CSVEENSGNEKLFF
TRBV3-1	TRBJ2-1	TRBD1	NA	TGTGCCAGCAGCCGTACAGGGGTCAGGTACAATGAGCAGTTCTTC	CASSRTGVRYNEQFF
TRBV19	TRBJ1-1	TRBD1	NA	TGTGCCAGTTTAAGACAGGACAGGGGCAGAACTGAAGCTTTCTTT	CASLRQDRGRTEAFF
TRBV29-1	TRBJ2-7	TRBD1	NA	TGCAGCGTTGAAGGGACAGGGACCTACGAGCAGTACTTC	CSVEGTGTYEQYF
TRBV2	TRBJ2-3	NA	NA	TGTGCCAGCACCGTCACAGATACGCAGTATTTT	CASTVTDTQYF
TRBV12-3/TRBV12-4	TRBJ1-5	NA	few	TGTGCCAGCAGTTCCGTCCATTGGCAGCCCCAGCATTTT	CASSSVHWQPQHF
TRBV29-1	TRBJ2-5	TRBD2	few	TGCAGCGTCGGGGGGGGACAAGGTGTAGAGACCCAGTACTTC	CSVGGGQGVETQYF
TRBV20-1	TRBJ2-6	NA	NA	TGCAGTGCTAGTCCTAGGCCTAACCTCCACTCTGGGGCCAACGTCCTGACTTTC	CSASPRPNLHSGANVLTF
TRBV6-5	TRBJ1-3	NA	NA	TGTGCCAGCACCCCGGTAATTTCTGGAAACACCATATATTTT	CASTPVISGNTIYF
TRBV7-9	TRBJ2-2	TRBD2	NA	TGTGCCAGCAGCTTTTCCCCCGTCCGGGGGGGATCGTTTTTT	CASSFSPVRGGSFF
TRBV6-5	TRBJ2-5	TRBD2	NA	TGTGCCAGCAGCCCGGGACTAGCGGGACGGTGGGGGCAAGAGACCCAGTACTTC	CASSPGLAGRWGQETQYF
TRBV12-3/TRBV12-4	TRBJ1-5	NA	many	TGTGCCAGCAAGGCCGGCTCAGGAGGTCAGCCCCAGCATTTT	CASKAGSGGQPQHF